This passage covers 31 T cell receptor beta chains from one sample sequenced in a study of CD8 T cells in ankylosing spondylitis. TCRdb re-called the 5' RACE reads with MiXCR, one entry per CDR3 protein. Of some 130,000 distinct CDR3 sequences listed, approximately 7.4% are singletons. The specimen was blood, either unsorted or a sorted T cell fraction (not recorded which). Receptors originate from a female donor with ankylosing spondylitis or in good health (not recorded which).

In its sample, this clonotype was seen many times. This chain uses TRBV5-6 with TRBJ1-5, with TRBD1 identical over 8 bases. Germline assignment: CDR1 SGHDT and CDR2 YYEEEE. V lost 4 bases, J lost 1 base, and 7 bases stayed unmatched. This CDR3 region has 16 residues. The CDR3: CASSGSRGPSNQPQHF. The CDR3 coding sequence is TGTGCCAGCAGCGGGTCCAGGGGGCCAAGCAATCAGCCCCAGCATTTT.

This clonotype was observed at least ten times. The V gene is TRBV18, the J gene TRBJ2-5; unclear D gene. V was shortened by 3 bases and J by 5 bases, with 10 bases between the two germline ends. Germline V lookup: CDR1 KGHSH, CDR2 LQKENI. This CDR3 is built from 13 residues. The DNA of the CDR3 is TGTGCCAGCTCACCCCGCAGCCAGGAGACCCAGTACTTC. This translates into CASSPRSQETQYF.

This clonotype was found many times. The CDR3 loop is CASSQDWGSGSEQYF. The CDR3 region has the DNA TGCGCCAGCAGCCAAGATTGGGGAAGTGGGAGCGAGCAGTACTTC. This sequence joins TRBV4-1 and TRBJ2-7; a possible D gene is TRBD2 (5 bases). This CDR3 is built from 15 residues. Looked up from germline, CDR1 is MGHRA and CDR2 is YSYEKL. V lost 0 bases and J lost 6, with 15 bases in between.

This clonotype was counted many times. The J gene is TRBJ1-2, the V gene TRBV5-1; 8 bases fit TRBD1. With V trimmed by 7 bases and J by 7 bases, 6 bases remained unmatched. Germline CDR1 SGHRS, CDR2 YFSETQ. The CDR3 spans 12 residues. CDR3 protein: CASGPGGSGYTF. The CDR3 DNA sequence: TGCGCCAGCGGCCCAGGGGGCTCTGGCTACACCTTC.

Concerning this clonotype itself: This sequence may be a read error, since a much larger clone differs from it by one base. The V and J genes are TRBV20-1 and TRBJ2-1; 7 bases map to TRBD2. J gave up 0 bases and V 8 bases, and 7 bases lay outside the gene matches. The CDR3 spans 14 residues. Germline CDR1 is DFQATT and CDR2 is SNEGSKA (reference sequence). The CDR3 loop is CSTVGGSSYNEQFF. CDR3 DNA: TGCAGTACTGTGGGGGGGAGCTCCTACAATGAGCAGTTCTTC.

This clonotype has ten or more counts. V and J are TRBV5-5 and TRBJ1-2; D possibly corresponds to TRBD1 (6 bases). The CDR3 spans 15 residues. CDR1 is SGHKS and CDR2 is YYEKEE in the germline V gene (reference sequence). V shed 4 bases and J shed 4 bases, with 17 bases lying between them. The CDR3 spells CASSRTGDTFYGYTF. CDR3 bases: TGTGCCAGCAGCCGTACCGGGGACACCTTCTATGGCTACACCTTC.

The V gene is TRBV6-1, the J gene TRBJ2-6, with 7 bases that match TRBD1. J gave up 0 bases and V 6 bases, and 11 bases lay outside the gene matches. Per the germline V gene, CDR1 is MNHNS and CDR2 is SASEGT. The CDR3 is 18 amino acids. The CDR3 loop reads CASRSVEGGPSGANVLTF. The CDR3 region has the DNA TGTGCCAGCAGGTCGGTGGAAGGGGGCCCCTCTGGGGCCAACGTCCTGACTTTC.

There are many counts of this clonotype. The chain recombines TRBV5-8 with TRBJ2-5, with TRBD2 matching over 11 bases. Trimming cost V 0 bases and J 3 bases; bases outside gene matches: 7. The CDR3 is 17 amino acids. CDR1 and CDR2 from the germline V gene are SGHTS and YDEGEE. Written as DNA, the CDR3 is TGTGCCAGCAGCTTGGCCCAACTAGCGGGGGCCGAAGAGACCCAGTACTTC. Its translation: CASSLAQLAGAEETQYF.

The table lists this clonotype with many counts. The gene calls are TRBV10-3 and TRBJ1-2; D uncertain. The CDR3 contains 12 residues. V was pared by 0 bases and J by 6 bases, with 5 bases between. CDR1 is ENHRY, CDR2 SYGVKD, per germline. The CDR3 protein is CAISESNDGYTF. The CDR3 bases are TGTGCCATCAGTGAGTCAAACGATGGCTACACCTTC.

In this sample, this clonotype turned up many times. The rearrangement joins TRBV6-1 to TRBJ1-6; no definite D call. The V end was cut by 2 bases, the J end by 10 bases, with 12 bases between. The CDR3 runs to 14 residues. Per germline, CDR1 MNHNS and CDR2 SASEGT. This CDR3 is CASSENVEASPLHF. CDR3 DNA sequence: TGTGCCAGCAGTGAAAACGTGGAGGCATCACCCCTCCACTTT.

This clonotype was detected ten times or more. The genes are TRBV2 and TRBJ1-5; tentative D call: TRBD1 (5 bases). The CDR3 has 15 residues. V dropped 7 bases and J dropped 7 bases, with 20 bases sitting between them. In germline, CDR1 is SNHLY, CDR2 FYNNEI. CDR3 in amino acids: CASTSDGGSGQPQHF. CDR3 DNA sequence: TGTGCCAGCACCAGTGATGGGGGGTCAGGGCAGCCCCAGCATTTT.

There are a few counts of this clonotype. The V and J genes are TRBV11-2 and TRBJ2-2; 12 positions agree with TRBD2. V lost 4 bases and J lost 1; bases outside the gene matches: 4. This CDR3 is 17 amino acids long. The germline CDR1 and CDR2 sequences are SGHAT and FQNNGV. CDR3 sequence reads: CASSSRLAGVNTGELFF. For the CDR3, the DNA is TGTGCCAGCAGCTCCCGACTAGCGGGGGTGAACACCGGGGAGCTGTTTTTT. Variable domain in full (rest from reference TRBV11-2 and TRBJ2-2): EAGVAQSPRYKIIEKRQSVAFWCNPISGHATLYWYQQILGQGPKLLIQFQNNGVVDDSQLPKDRFSAERLKGVDSTLKIQPAKLEDSAVYLCASSSRLAGVNTGELFFGEGSRLTVL.

This sequence joins TRBV29-1 and TRBJ2-4; no clear D gene. V lost 4 bases and J 1 base, leaving 8 bases between the germline ends. From germline, CDR1 is SQVTM and CDR2 ANQGSEA. The CDR3 spans 13 residues. CDR3: CSVVPAAKNIQYF. In nucleotides, the CDR3 is TGCAGCGTTGTTCCAGCGGCCAAAAACATTCAGTACTTC.

This clonotype showed up many times. J is TRBJ1-6 and V is TRBV7-3, with 11 bases lining up with TRBD1. Trimming removed 2 bases from V and 8 bases from J; junction bases left unmatched: 17. CDR1 and CDR2 from the germline V gene are SGHTA and FQGTGA. The CDR3 sequence is 20 residues long. As DNA, the CDR3 is TGTGCCAGCAGCTTACGCTCCCGGGACAGGGGGAAAAAGGTGTATTCACCCCTCCACTTT. Translating it yields CASSLRSRDRGKKVYSPLHF.

This clonotype was counted at least ten times. This chain links TRBV2 with TRBJ2-7; D might be TRBD2 (5 bases). Germline V gene sequence: CDR1 SNHLY, CDR2 FYNNEI. Trimming took off 7 bases at V and 2 bases at J, with 9 bases between the two ends. This CDR3 is 12 amino acids long. CDR3 amino acids: CASNYGTYEQYF. The CDR3 coding sequence is TGTGCCAGCAATTACGGGACCTACGAGCAGTACTTC.

This clonotype has ten or more counts. V usage is TRBV3-1 and J usage is TRBJ1-1; D gene ambiguous. Trimming removed 1 base at V and 4 bases at J, with 13 bases between. Per the germline V gene, CDR1 is LGHDT and CDR2 is YNNKEL (reference sequence). CDR3 length equals 15 residues. This CDR3 is CASSQGALPSTEAFF. The CDR3 DNA follows: TGTGCCAGCAGCCAAGGGGCCCTACCGAGCACTGAAGCTTTCTTT.

This clonotype came up many times. J is TRBJ2-2 and V is TRBV18; tentative D call: TRBD1 (6 bases). Germline V CDR1 and CDR2: KGHSH, LQKENI. The CDR3 loop spans 13 amino acids. V lost 8 bases, J lost 0 bases, and 7 bases lay in between. This CDR3 is CASKGANTGELFF. Here the CDR3 DNA reads TGTGCCAGCAAGGGGGCGAACACCGGGGAGCTGTTTTTT. Variable domain in full (rest from reference TRBV18 and TRBJ2-2): NAGVMQNPRHLVRRRGQEARLRCSPMKGHSHVYWYRQLPEEGLKFMVYLQKENIIDESGMPKERFSAEFPKEGPSILRIQQVVRGDSAAYFCASKGANTGELFFGEGSRLTVL.

This clonotype was found many times. The chain carries TRBV4-3 and TRBJ2-7; D unclear. V shed 4 bases and J shed 2 bases, with 9 bases lying between them. Germline V gene lookup returns CDR1 LGHNA and CDR2 YSLEER. This CDR3 contains 13 residues. This chain's CDR3 is CASSPGIAYEQYF. The CDR3 coding sequence is TGCGCCAGCAGCCCGGGTATAGCCTACGAGCAGTACTTC.

In its sample, this clonotype was seen many times. The rearrangement uses TRBV4-1 and TRBJ2-5; the D gene is possibly TRBD1 (6 bases). CDR3 length equals 14 residues. Germline values: CDR1 MGHRA, CDR2 YSYEKL. With 6 bases removed from V and 1 base from J, the gap between germline ends came to 12 bases. CDR3 in amino acids: CASRRTEFQETQYF. CDR3 coding DNA: TGCGCCAGCAGACGGACAGAATTCCAAGAGACCCAGTACTTC.

This clonotype has a count of ten or more. J is TRBJ2-2 and V is TRBV10-3; TRBD1 matches 8 bases. Germline CDR1 ENHRY, CDR2 SYGVKD. This CDR3 has 17 amino acids. Losses at the gene ends were 4 bases for V and 5 bases for J; bases not matched to a gene: 12. The chain's CDR3 is CAISGTRRDRWTGELFF. In DNA, the CDR3 is TGTGCCATCAGTGGGACTCGTCGGGACAGGTGGACCGGGGAGCTGTTTTTT.

Ten or more counts support this clonotype. This sequence joins TRBV4-2 and TRBJ2-1, with TRBD2 matching over 7 bases. From germline, CDR1 is LGHNA and CDR2 YNFKEQ. Trimming cost V 5 bases and J 0 bases; bases outside gene matches: 4. The CDR3 has 15 amino acids. In DNA, the CDR3 is TGTGCCAGCAGCTGGGGGGGGAACTCCTACAATGAGCAGTTCTTC. Translated: CASSWGGNSYNEQFF.

The DNA for the CDR3 is TGCAGCGTCCTGAGGACAGGAGAGAGAGCTAACTATGGCTACACCTTC. Its protein is CSVLRTGERANYGYTF. The chain joins TRBV29-1 to TRBJ1-2, with 7 positions matching TRBD1. V lost 6 bases, J lost 0 bases, and 13 bases stayed unmatched. Per the germline V gene, CDR1 is SQVTM and CDR2 is ANQGSEA. The CDR3 runs to 16 residues.

This clonotype was picked up many times. V gene TRBV4-2 combines with J gene TRBJ2-7; 10 nucleotides match TRBD2. The germline V gene has CDR1 LGHNA and CDR2 YNFKEQ. The V gene end was trimmed by 4 bases and the J gene end by 2 bases; junction bases not matched to a gene: 5. The CDR3 is 15 residues long. CDR3 sequence reads: CASSLSGGQTYEQYF. The DNA for the CDR3 is TGTGCCAGCAGCCTTAGCGGGGGGCAAACCTACGAGCAGTACTTC.

This clonotype was seen many times. V is TRBV2 and J is TRBJ2-1, with 10 bases matching TRBD2. Per germline, CDR1 SNHLY and CDR2 FYNNEI. J was trimmed by 0 bases and V by 8 bases; bases with no gene match: 4. This CDR3 has 15 residues. Written as DNA, the CDR3 is TGTGCCAGCCGGACTAGCGGAGGCTCCTACAATGAGCAGTTCTTC. This codes for CASRTSGGSYNEQFF.

This clonotype was observed a handful of times. The rearrangement links TRBV6-6 to TRBJ1-2; the D gene is possibly TRBD1 (5 bases). V lost 0 bases and J lost 6, with 8 bases in between. Germline-derived CDR1 and CDR2 are MNHNY and SVGAGI (reference sequence). The CDR3 contains 13 residues. The CDR3 loop reads CASSYSTGDGYTF. CDR3 in DNA: TGTGCCAGCAGTTACTCCACAGGAGATGGCTACACCTTC.

The rearrangement uses TRBV7-9 and TRBJ1-1; perhaps TRBD1 as D (6 bases). The V gene lost 5 bases and the J gene lost 1 base, with 11 bases spanning the gap. Per the germline V gene, CDR1 is SEHNR and CDR2 is FQNEAQ (reference sequence). CDR3 length: 14 residues. CDR3: CASSGRTENTEAFF. The CDR3 DNA reads TGTGCCAGCAGCGGGCGGACAGAGAACACTGAAGCTTTCTTT.

This clonotype was found many times. The chain recombines TRBV9 with TRBJ2-7, with D possibly called TRBD1 or TRBD2 (9 bases each). Looked up from germline, CDR1 is SGDLS and CDR2 is YYNGEE. The CDR3 extends over 15 amino acids. Trimming stripped 0 bases from V and 4 bases from J, with 14 bases between. The CDR3 DNA sequence: TGTGCCAGCAGCGTAGCTAGCGGGACAGGGTACGAGCAGTACTTC. The encoded protein is CASSVASGTGYEQYF.

Many counts were recorded for this clonotype. The chain carries TRBV5-1 and TRBJ1-5, with 8 bases identical to TRBD1. From germline, CDR1 is SGHRS and CDR2 YFSETQ. This CDR3 is 13 amino acids long. After removal of 4 bases from V and 5 bases from J, the junction contained 2 bases not matched to a gene. DNA for the CDR3: TGCGCCAGCAGCCCGACAGGGGATCAGCCCCAGCATTTT. As protein: CASSPTGDQPQHF.

There are a few counts of this clonotype. This chain links TRBV18 with TRBJ2-4; possible D gene TRBD2, 5 bases. The V and J ends lost 6 bases and 7 bases respectively, with 16 bases between them. CDR1 is KGHSH, CDR2 LQKENI, per germline. CDR3 length: 14 amino acids. The CDR3 loop is CASSTKGAGNIQYF. The CDR3, as DNA: TGTGCCAGCTCCACCAAGGGAGCCGGGAACATTCAGTACTTC. The full variable domain, its missing parts supplied by reference TRBV18 and TRBJ2-4, is NAGVMQNPRHLVRRRGQEARLRCSPMKGHSHVYWYRQLPEEGLKFMVYLQKENIIDESGMPKERFSAEFPKEGPSILRIQQVVRGDSAAYFCASSTKGAGNIQYFGAGTRLSVL.

The rearrangement uses TRBV30 and TRBJ1-1, with D uncertain. Germline V gene sequence: CDR1 GTSNPN, CDR2 SVGIG (reference sequence). The CDR3 runs 15 residues. The V gene lost 8 bases and the J gene lost 2 bases, with 21 bases spanning the gap. For the CDR3, the DNA is TGTGCCAGGATCGTGGATCTTGGCCAAAACACTGAAGCTTTCTTT. Encoded protein: CARIVDLGQNTEAFF.

This clonotype was recorded many times. The J gene is TRBJ2-7, the V gene TRBV5-1; no clear D. The ends were cut back, 4 bases at V and 4 bases at J, with 15 bases in the middle. Germline V lookup: CDR1 SGHRS, CDR2 YFSETQ. This CDR3 is 14 amino acids long. The chain's CDR3 is CASSPDGSVYEQYF. The DNA of the CDR3 is TGCGCCAGCAGCCCGGACGGTTCGGTTTACGAGCAGTACTTC.